These 27 T cell receptor beta chains originate from one sample sequenced in a study of glioma-infiltrating T cells (dated by TCRdb to between 2015 and 2016). Instrument used: Illumina MiSeq. TCR alpha and beta CDR3 regions were amplified with the iRepertoire nested amplicon-rescue multiplex PCR (arm-PCR) platform from RNA. TCRdb trimmed public reads at Q25 via fastp, called clones via MiXCR and kept in-frame beta chains. Each entry is one CDR3 protein sequence, shown with its most common DNA and genes. The table for this sample lists tens of thousands of distinct CDR3 sequences; around 42% of them were counted only once. Of the sample, around two fifths is held by the ten largest clones. The sequenced material came from glioma tissue, nonneoplastic brain tissue, or PBMCs (not recorded which). The receptor source for this set is a human donor with low-grade glioma or glioblastoma, undergoing nonglioma brain surgery, or in good health (not recorded which).

In this sample, this clonotype turned up many times. CDR3 in amino acids: CSARGTGTTYNEQFF. The CDR3 DNA reads as TGCAGTGCTAGGGGGACAGGTACAACCTACAATGAGCAGTTCTTC. The chain employs TRBV20-1 and TRBJ2-1, with 8 bases fitting TRBD1. The V and J ends lost 3 bases and 2 bases, in that order; junction bases with no gene match: 6. Per the germline V gene, CDR1 is DFQATT and CDR2 is SNEGSKA (reference sequence). CDR3 length equals 15 residues.

In regard to this clonotype: Since no conserved phenylalanine or tryptophan closes the CDR3, a read error is the likely cause. The rearrangement uses TRBV6-1 and TRBJ2-3, with D possibly TRBD2 on 5 matching bases. CDR1 is MNHNS, CDR2 SASEGT, per germline. This CDR3 has 14 amino acids. The CDR3 loop reads CAISESEGTDTQYL. CDR3 bases: TGTGCCATCAGTGAGTCCGAGGGAACAGATACGCAGTATCTT.

V usage is TRBV28 and J usage is TRBJ1-4; D might be TRBD1 (6 bases). The germline V and J ends were trimmed by 4 bases and 10 bases, with 16 bases remaining between them. The CDR3 extends over 14 amino acids. Germline CDR1 is MDHEN and CDR2 is SYDVKM. DNA for the CDR3: TGTGCCAGCAGTTCAGACAGGCTGAGGGGAAAACTGTTTTTT. Protein sequence: CASSSDRLRGKLFF. Supplemented by reference TRBV28 and TRBJ1-4, the full variable domain reads DVKVTQSSRYLVKRTGEKVFLECVQDMDHENMFWYRQDPGLGLRLIYFSYDVKMKEKGDIPEGYSVSREKKERFSLILESASTNQTSMYLCASSSDRLRGKLFFGSGTQLSVL.

Comment on this clonotype: Just one base apart from a much larger clone, this may be a read error. The chain recombines TRBV20-1 with TRBJ2-7; 11 nucleotides line up with TRBD2. The CDR3 is made up of 14 amino acids. Germline CDR1 DFQATT, CDR2 SNEGSKA (reference sequence). Written as DNA, the CDR3 is TGCGTTGCCTTTCTAGCGGGAGGATCCTACGAGCAGTACTTC. Translated: CVAFLAGGSYEQYF.

The sample holds many counts of this clonotype. V usage is TRBV4-1 and J usage is TRBJ2-3, with 8 bases identical to TRBD2. With V trimmed by 0 bases and J by 5 bases, 7 bases remained unmatched. This CDR3 contains 16 residues. Per the germline V gene, CDR1 is MGHRA and CDR2 is YSYEKL. CDR3 loop: CASSQESGLAGDTQYF. The CDR3 region has the DNA TGCGCCAGCAGCCAAGAATCGGGGCTAGCGGGAGATACGCAGTATTTT.

At least ten counts were recorded for this clonotype. The rearrangement uses TRBV12-3 or TRBV12-4 and TRBJ1-6; 9 bases agree with TRBD1. The junction had 8 bases not matched to a gene; V was cut back by 10 bases and J by 4 bases. The CDR3 has 15 residues. The CDR3: CATRRQGGYNSPLHF. CDR3 bases: TGTGCCACCCGGCGACAGGGGGGATATAATTCACCCCTCCACTTT.

On this clonotype itself: A much larger clone differs by one base, so this may be a read error. J is TRBJ1-5 and V is TRBV19, with D perhaps TRBD1 (6 bases). This CDR3 spans 15 amino acids. Germline CDR1 and CDR2: LNHDA and SQIVND (reference sequence). CDR3 in amino acids: CDSRRFEGGHQPQHF. As DNA, the CDR3 is TGTGACAGCCGTCGGTTCGAGGGGGGACATCAGCCCCAGCATTTT.

Regarding this clonotype: A clone one base away is much larger, so this may be a read error. The genes are TRBV18 and TRBJ2-7, with TRBD2 matching 9 bases. The CDR3 sequence is 15 residues long. Germline V CDR1 and CDR2: KGHSH, LQKENI. The CDR3 sequence is CAGSPAAGGLTEQYF. Written as DNA, the CDR3 is TGTGCCGGCTCACCTGCGGCGGGAGGGTTAACCGAGCAGTACTTC.

This clonotype was seen only a few times. A read error may be the cause here, since a much bigger clone is one base away. This chain links TRBV11-2 with TRBJ2-1, with 9 bases that match TRBD2. This CDR3 spans 16 amino acids. CDR1 and CDR2 from the germline V gene are SGHAT and FQNNGV. V lost 0 bases to trimming and J lost 8 bases; unmatched junction nucleotides: 8. CDR3 loop: CASSLDGSGGGHEQFF. The CDR3 coding sequence is TGTGCCAGCAGCTTAGATGGTAGCGGGGGAGGACATGAGCAGTTCTTC. Drawing the rest from reference TRBV11-2 and TRBJ2-1, the complete variable domain is EAGVAQSPRYKIIEKRQSVAFWCNPISGHATLYWYQQILGQGPKLLIQFQNNGVVDDSQLPKDRFSAERLKGVDSTLKIQPAKLEDSAVYLCASSLDGSGGGHEQFFGPGTRLTVL.

This clonotype was seen at least ten times. CDR3: CASSVVLNSEAFF. CDR3 nucleotides: TGTGCCAGCAGCGTGGTGTTAAACTCTGAAGCTTTCTTT. The chain joins TRBV9 to TRBJ1-1; D gene uncertain. The germline V and J ends were trimmed by 2 bases and 6 bases, with 11 bases remaining between them. From germline, CDR1 is SGDLS and CDR2 YYNGEE. The CDR3 is made up of 13 amino acids. The full variable domain, rest sourced from reference TRBV9 and TRBJ1-1, is DSGVTQTPKHLITATGQRVTLRCSPRSGDLSVYWYQQSLDQGLQFLIQYYNGEERAKGNILERFSAQQFPDLHSELNLSSLELGDSALYFCASSVVLNSEAFFGQGTRLTVV.

This clonotype has just one count. One end of the junction fails to match germline, which may point to a read error. The rearrangement links TRBV6-2 or TRBV6-3 to TRBJ2-5; D unresolved. From germline, CDR1 is MNHEY and CDR2 SVGEGT. The length of the CDR3 is 12 residues. The CDR3 protein is CASSQQQETPYF. CDR3 sequence (DNA): TGTGCCAGCAGTCAGCAACAAGAGACCCCGTACTTC.

The chain joins TRBV28 to TRBJ2-1; D may match TRBD1 or TRBD2 (7 bases each). The CDR3 extends over 14 amino acids. Deletions cut 5 bases from V and 5 bases from J, with 13 bases between. Germline CDR1 is MDHEN and CDR2 is SYDVKM. The CDR3 DNA follows: TGTGCCAGCAGTCAAGCGGGACAGAACAATGAGCAGTTCTTC. Its translation is CASSQAGQNNEQFF.

The chain carries TRBV6-2 or TRBV6-3 and TRBJ2-1, with TRBD1 as a possible D gene (5 bases). The V gene's germline CDR1 is MNHEY and CDR2 SVGEGT. V lost 8 bases, J lost 7 bases, and 12 bases lay in between. CDR3 length: 12 amino acids. This chain's CDR3 is CASVGRTNEQFF. The CDR3, as DNA: TGTGCCAGCGTCGGGCGGACAAATGAGCAGTTCTTC.

In its sample, this clonotype was seen many times. CDR3 protein: CASSPGIPYEQYF. The CDR3 DNA sequence: TGTGCCAGCTCACCTGGGATCCCCTACGAGCAGTACTTC. The chain couples TRBV18 to TRBJ2-7, with D uncertain. The CDR3 is 13 residues long. V lost 3 bases and J lost 2, with 8 bases in between. CDR1 and CDR2 (germline): KGHSH, LQKENI.

This clonotype occurred once. Without the conserved terminal phenylalanine or tryptophan, this CDR3 likely stems from a read error. The rearrangement uses TRBV14 and TRBJ1-1; TRBD1 might be the D (6 bases). The germline V and J ends were trimmed by 5 bases and 5 bases, with 21 bases remaining between them. This CDR3 region has 16 residues. Germline V gene data show CDR1 as SGHDN and CDR2 as FVKESK. CDR3 sequence: CASSLRQAWYVTEAFL. The DNA of the CDR3 is TGTGCCAGCAGCTTAAGACAGGCTTGGTATGTTACTGAAGCTTTCTTA.

Here the CDR3 reads CSVEAGGFQETQYF. CDR3 coding DNA: TGCAGCGTTGAGGCAGGGGGGTTCCAAGAGACCCAGTACTTC. The V gene is TRBV29-1, the J gene TRBJ2-5; TRBD1 is a possible D gene (7 bases). The V gene lost 3 bases and the J gene lost 1 base, with 12 bases spanning the gap. This CDR3 spans 14 amino acids. In germline, CDR1 is SQVTM, CDR2 ANQGSEA.

There are many counts of this clonotype. This chain connects TRBV4-2 to TRBJ1-5; D is unresolved. Trimming shortened V by 8 bases and J by 2 bases, and 13 bases separated the two germline ends. Looked up from germline, CDR1 is LGHNA and CDR2 is YNFKEQ. The CDR3 contains 14 residues. The CDR3 DNA is TGTGCCAGCGGAACACACAAGGGCAATCAGCCCCAGCATTTT. This gives the protein CASGTHKGNQPQHF.

About this clonotype: At one end the junction does not follow the germline gene, possibly because of a read error. This chain joins TRBV19 and TRBJ2-3; D perhaps matches TRBD1 (5 bases). Germline V gene lookup returns CDR1 LNHDA and CDR2 SQIVND (reference sequence). The CDR3 runs to 15 residues. The CDR3 sequence is CASSIGRADTDKQYF. The DNA of the CDR3 is TGCGCCAGTAGTATAGGCAGGGCTGACACAGATAAGCAGTATTTT.

Notes on this clonotype: A much larger clone lies one base from this, so it may be a read error. The chain carries TRBV30 and TRBJ2-1, with 11 nucleotides matching TRBD2. Trimming cost V 2 bases and J 6 bases; bases outside gene matches: 6. Germline CDR1 GTSNPN, CDR2 SVGIG (reference sequence). CDR3 size: 15 residues. This chain's CDR3 is CAWSIGTSGSNEQFF. The CDR3 nucleotides read TGTGCCTGGAGTATAGGGACTAGCGGAAGCAATGAGCAGTTCTTC. The entire variable domain, with the rest obtained from reference TRBV30 and TRBJ2-1, is as follows: SQTIHQWPATLVQPVGSPLSLECTVEGTSNPNLYWYRQAAGRGLQLLFYSVGIGQISSEVPQNLSASRPQDRQFILSSKKLLLSDSGFYLCAWSIGTSGSNEQFFGPGTRLTVL.

This clonotype was counted ten times or more. CDR3 amino acids: CSAREEGRGLTEAFF. CDR3 DNA: TGCAGTGCTAGAGAAGAGGGCAGGGGGCTTACTGAAGCTTTCTTT. J is TRBJ1-1 and V is TRBV20-1; TRBD1 matches 8 bases. The trim removed 0 bases at V and 5 bases at J, leaving 8 bases unmatched. From germline, CDR1 is DFQATT and CDR2 SNEGSKA (reference sequence). CDR3 size: 15 residues.

The V gene is TRBV12-3 or TRBV12-4, the J gene TRBJ2-1; D is undetermined. Trimming pared 3 bases from V and 3 bases from J, leaving 9 bases between. This CDR3 has 14 residues. CDR3 in amino acids: CASSLVGRYNEQFF. For the CDR3, the DNA is TGTGCCAGCAGTTTGGTTGGGCGCTACAATGAGCAGTTCTTC.

This clonotype showed up many times. The chain employs TRBV19 and TRBJ1-5; perhaps TRBD1 as D (5 bases). This CDR3 has 15 residues. The germline CDR1 and CDR2 sequences are LNHDA and SQIVND (reference sequence). With 3 bases removed from V and 11 bases from J, the gap between germline ends came to 20 bases. The DNA of the CDR3 is TGTGCCAGTAGTATCCGGCAGGGCCTATCGTTGACCCAGCATTTT. Translation: CASSIRQGLSLTQHF. Drawing the rest from reference TRBV19 and TRBJ1-5, the complete variable domain is DGGITQSPKYLFRKEGQNVTLSCEQNLNHDAMYWYRQDPGQGLRLIYYSQIVNDFQKGDIAEGYSVSREKKESFPLTVTSAQKNPTAFYLCASSIRQGLSLTQHFGDGTRLSIL.

This clonotype was counted at least ten times. The J gene is TRBJ1-4, the V gene TRBV27, with D tentatively TRBD1 (5 bases). This CDR3 comprises 13 residues. V dropped 5 bases and J dropped 7 bases, with 11 bases sitting between them. Germline CDR1 MNHEY, CDR2 SMNVEV (reference sequence). For the CDR3, the DNA is TGTGCCAGCAGTATATATGGGGGTGAAAAACTGTTTTTT. It codes for CASSIYGGEKLFF.

This clonotype came up many times. The V gene is TRBV20-1, the J gene TRBJ2-3; 7 bases map to TRBD2. V shed 6 bases, J shed 4 bases, and the junction held 10 bases outside the gene matches. The CDR3 covers 14 residues. The germline V gene encodes CDR1 DFQATT and CDR2 SNEGSKA (reference sequence). CDR3 nucleotide sequence: TGCAGTGCCTCCAGGGAGGGGACTTCAGATACGCAGTATTTT. Translation: CSASREGTSDTQYF.

This clonotype occurred many times. V usage is TRBV6-1 and J usage is TRBJ1-2; TRBD1 aligns across 7 bases. Germline-derived CDR1 and CDR2 are MNHNS and SASEGT. CDR3 length: 13 residues. Trimming removed 6 bases from V and 4 bases from J; junction bases left unmatched: 5. This CDR3 reads CASSPGQLYGYTF. The CDR3, as DNA: TGTGCCAGCAGCCCGGGACAGCTCTATGGCTACACCTTC.

Many counts were recorded for this clonotype. The chain links TRBV19 to TRBJ2-1; possibly TRBD1 for D (7 bases). CDR1 and CDR2 (germline): LNHDA, SQIVND (reference sequence). V was cut by 6 bases and J by 4 bases, with 16 bases left in between. The CDR3 has 15 amino acids. The CDR3 DNA is TGTGCCAGTAGCACTGGCAGGGGGACTTACAATGAGCAGTTCTTC. Translation gives CASSTGRGTYNEQFF.

The chain is built from TRBV19 and TRBJ2-2; D perhaps matches TRBD2 (5 bases). The CDR3 contains 15 residues. Per germline, CDR1 LNHDA and CDR2 SQIVND (reference sequence). The V gene lost 7 bases and the J gene lost 4 bases, with 16 bases spanning the gap. CDR3 residues: CASTVDGGCTGELFF. The CDR3 region has the DNA TGTGCCAGTACCGTGGACGGAGGTTGCACCGGGGAGCTGTTTTTT.